A single sample is the source of the 3 T cell receptor beta chains below, sequenced in a study of blood T cells in healthy people across ages. A second PCR, run for roughly 7 to 11 cycles, used a sample-barcoded 5' primer plus a J-beta primer mix. TCRdb re-analysed the 5' RACE reads in MiXCR, keeping a single row per CDR3 protein. The data hold hundreds of thousands of distinct CDR3 sequences, with about a quarter observed a single time. The same data also contributed to another study, on T cells of mothers and their children.

The sequencing input was blood. Every receptor here comes from a boy under 10 years old in good health.

The chain is built from TRBV2 and TRBJ2-7; 7 bases line up with TRBD2. The V segment lost 5 bases and the J segment 2 bases; nucleotides outside the gene matches: 6. CDR3 length: 14 amino acids. The V gene's germline CDR1 is SNHLY and CDR2 FYNNEI. The CDR3, as DNA: TGTGCCAGCAGTCCGGGACTAACTACCTACGAGCAGTACGTC. Protein sequence: CASSPGLTTYEQYV.

This clonotype was counted only a few times. This chain links TRBV14 with TRBJ2-5, with 13 bases lining up with TRBD2. This CDR3 has 17 amino acids. Germline loops: CDR1 SGHDN, CDR2 FVKESK. Unmatched junction bases numbered 8, after V lost 4 bases and J lost 3 bases. The DNA of the CDR3 is TGTGCCAGCAGCCTCCTCTTCGGACTAGCGGGAGAAGAGACCCAGTACTTC. Protein: CASSLLFGLAGEETQYF.

The V and J genes are TRBV20-1 and TRBJ2-5; 7 bases line up with TRBD1. Judging by the DNA end, TRBJ2-7 fits better; the J call may be wrong. The V gene's germline CDR1 is DFQATT and CDR2 SNEGSKA (reference sequence). This CDR3 is built from 14 residues. This chain's CDR3 is CSARDLGQNYEQYF. DNA for the CDR3: TGCAGTGCTAGAGATCTGGGACAGAACTACGAGCAGTACTTC.